The rows below give T cell receptor beta chains drawn from one sample of a study of T-cell memory formation after mild COVID-19. A single record per CDR3 protein comes from TCRdb applying MiXCR to the 5' RACE reads. Here the sample spans 250,000 to 350,000 distinct CDR3 sequences, roughly a fifth being singletons. The source material was PBMCs or a T cell subset sorted from them (not recorded which). Receptors were obtained from a man aged 18 to 30 who had mild COVID-19 (a few samples of this study predate the infection). Cell type and time point are not known. CDR3s include the opening cysteine and the closing phenylalanine or tryptophan. The order of the fields is J gene, D gene, clone size, V gene, CDR3 DNA, CDR3 protein. A D gene is named only where the DNA matches it firmly. Expanded clones get a size class; other rows say once, few or many, or leave the size out.

TRBJ1-4	NA	NA	TRBV7-9	TGTGCCAGCAGTCTCTTTAATGAAAAACTGTTTTTT	CASSLFNEKLFF
TRBJ2-2	NA	many	TRBV7-8	TGTGCCAGCAGCCCAAGTCGACTTCCGATAGCCGGGGAGCTGTTTTTT	CASSPSRLPIAGELFF
TRBJ1-1	NA	NA	TRBV7-2	TGTGCCAGCAGCCCCCAGGGCGGGCGACCGGGCACTGAAGCTTTCTTT	CASSPQGGRPGTEAFF
TRBJ2-7	NA	NA	TRBV4-2	TGTGCCAGCAGCCACGAGACGGAAAATCTCGAGCAGTACTTC	CASSHETENLEQYF
TRBJ1-5	NA	few	TRBV6-5	TGTGCCAGCGAGGCGGCCGATCAGCCCCAGCATTTT	CASEAADQPQHF
TRBJ2-3	TRBD1	few	TRBV12-3/TRBV12-4	TGTGCCAGCAGTTTAGGAGGGACAGGGATAGATACGCAGTATTTT	CASSLGGTGIDTQYF
TRBJ2-2	NA	few	TRBV7-2	TGTGCCAGCAGCTTAGCGAGGAGCACCGGGGAGCTGTTTTTT	CASSLARSTGELFF
TRBJ2-3	NA	NA	TRBV18	TGTGCCAGCTCACCAACGTGGACGGATACGCAGTATTTT	CASSPTWTDTQYF
TRBJ1-5	TRBD1	NA	TRBV12-3/TRBV12-4	TGTGCCAGCAGTCAGTTGGACAGGGTGCAGCCCCAGCATTTT	CASSQLDRVQPQHF
TRBJ2-2	NA	few	TRBV7-2	TGTGCCAGCAGCTTATCGGCGCGGAGGAACACCGGGGAGCTGTTTTTT	CASSLSARRNTGELFF
TRBJ2-3	NA	NA	TRBV5-5	TGTGCCAGCAGCTTGGATGACAGAGGGGCAGATACGCAGTATTTT	CASSLDDRGADTQYF
TRBJ1-1	TRBD1	NA	TRBV29-1	TGCAGCGTTGCCGGACAGGCAATTGAAGCTTTCTTT	CSVAGQAIEAFF
TRBJ2-3	NA	NA	TRBV14	TGTGCCAGCAGCCAATTCAGGGGACGCACAGATACGCAGTATTTT	CASSQFRGRTDTQYF
TRBJ1-2	NA	few	TRBV12-3/TRBV12-4	TGTGCCAGCAGTTACGTCTATGGCTACACCTTC	CASSYVYGYTF
TRBJ2-5	TRBD2	few	TRBV7-9	TGTGCCAGCAGCTTAGTTCTAGCGGGGGTGCGCACCCAGTACTTC	CASSLVLAGVRTQYF
TRBJ2-1	NA	NA	TRBV20-1	TGCAGTGCTAAATTCAGGGCGAGAGGGTCCTACAATGAGCAGTTCTTC	CSAKFRARGSYNEQFF
TRBJ1-6	NA	many	TRBV13	TGTGCCAGCAGCCAAGCCCGGGGGGGGCCCCTCCACTTT	CASSQARGGPLHF
TRBJ1-2	NA	NA	TRBV29-1	TGCAGCGTTAATAGCGGGCCCCATCTCTTCTATGGCTACACCTTC	CSVNSGPHLFYGYTF
TRBJ2-3	NA	NA	TRBV14	TGTGCCAGCAGCCCCGCGATCCCCCGCACAGATACGCAGTATTTT	CASSPAIPRTDTQYF
TRBJ2-5	NA	NA	TRBV5-1	TGCGCCAGCAGAGTACAAGAGACCCAGTACTTC	CASRVQETQYF
TRBJ2-5	NA	many	TRBV7-9	TGTGCCAGCAGCACGGGGGAAGAGACCCAGTACTTC	CASSTGEETQYF
TRBJ2-2	NA	few	TRBV12-3/TRBV12-4	TGTGCCAGCAGTTTAACCACCACCGGGGAGCTGTTTTTT	CASSLTTTGELFF
TRBJ1-2	NA	NA	TRBV9	TGTGCCAGCAGCGCCGAGTGGGAAAACTATGGCTACACCTTC	CASSAEWENYGYTF
TRBJ2-5	NA	many	TRBV7-9	TGTGCCAGCAGCTTTTGGGCGATCCAAGAGACCCAGTACTTC	CASSFWAIQETQYF
TRBJ2-3	NA	NA	TRBV7-8	TGTGCCAGCAGCGAGCTGGTGGTCGGGGCAGATACGCAGTATTTT	CASSELVVGADTQYF
TRBJ2-4	TRBD1	few	TRBV11-1	TGTGCCAGCAGCCCAGGGACAGCTGCAAACATTCAGTACTTC	CASSPGTAANIQYF
TRBJ2-1	NA	NA	TRBV4-3	TGCGCCAGCAGCCAAGATTGGGCAGGCACGTACAATGAGCAGTTCTTC	CASSQDWAGTYNEQFF
TRBJ2-3	TRBD2	once	TRBV4-1	TGCGCCAGCAGCCCGGGACTAGGACGAGATACGCAGTATTTT	CASSPGLGRDTQYF
TRBJ2-3	TRBD1	few	TRBV5-4	TGTGCCAGCAGCTTGGGCGACAGGGGTCACACAGATACGCAGTATTTT	CASSLGDRGHTDTQYF
TRBJ2-2	TRBD2	NA	TRBV11-2	TGTGCCAGCTGGGAGGGGTACACCGGGGAGCTGTTTTTT	CASWEGYTGELFF
TRBJ1-2	NA	NA	TRBV12-3/TRBV12-4	TGTGCCAGCAGTTTAAAGGGATTTGGCGGCTACACCTTC	CASSLKGFGGYTF
TRBJ2-2	NA	NA	TRBV27	TGTGCCAGCACGACAGTAAACACCGGGGAGCTGTTTTTT	CASTTVNTGELFF
TRBJ1-2	NA	NA	TRBV6-2/TRBV6-3	TGTGCCAGCAGTGCAGCCGGATTAAACTATGGCTACACCTTC	CASSAAGLNYGYTF